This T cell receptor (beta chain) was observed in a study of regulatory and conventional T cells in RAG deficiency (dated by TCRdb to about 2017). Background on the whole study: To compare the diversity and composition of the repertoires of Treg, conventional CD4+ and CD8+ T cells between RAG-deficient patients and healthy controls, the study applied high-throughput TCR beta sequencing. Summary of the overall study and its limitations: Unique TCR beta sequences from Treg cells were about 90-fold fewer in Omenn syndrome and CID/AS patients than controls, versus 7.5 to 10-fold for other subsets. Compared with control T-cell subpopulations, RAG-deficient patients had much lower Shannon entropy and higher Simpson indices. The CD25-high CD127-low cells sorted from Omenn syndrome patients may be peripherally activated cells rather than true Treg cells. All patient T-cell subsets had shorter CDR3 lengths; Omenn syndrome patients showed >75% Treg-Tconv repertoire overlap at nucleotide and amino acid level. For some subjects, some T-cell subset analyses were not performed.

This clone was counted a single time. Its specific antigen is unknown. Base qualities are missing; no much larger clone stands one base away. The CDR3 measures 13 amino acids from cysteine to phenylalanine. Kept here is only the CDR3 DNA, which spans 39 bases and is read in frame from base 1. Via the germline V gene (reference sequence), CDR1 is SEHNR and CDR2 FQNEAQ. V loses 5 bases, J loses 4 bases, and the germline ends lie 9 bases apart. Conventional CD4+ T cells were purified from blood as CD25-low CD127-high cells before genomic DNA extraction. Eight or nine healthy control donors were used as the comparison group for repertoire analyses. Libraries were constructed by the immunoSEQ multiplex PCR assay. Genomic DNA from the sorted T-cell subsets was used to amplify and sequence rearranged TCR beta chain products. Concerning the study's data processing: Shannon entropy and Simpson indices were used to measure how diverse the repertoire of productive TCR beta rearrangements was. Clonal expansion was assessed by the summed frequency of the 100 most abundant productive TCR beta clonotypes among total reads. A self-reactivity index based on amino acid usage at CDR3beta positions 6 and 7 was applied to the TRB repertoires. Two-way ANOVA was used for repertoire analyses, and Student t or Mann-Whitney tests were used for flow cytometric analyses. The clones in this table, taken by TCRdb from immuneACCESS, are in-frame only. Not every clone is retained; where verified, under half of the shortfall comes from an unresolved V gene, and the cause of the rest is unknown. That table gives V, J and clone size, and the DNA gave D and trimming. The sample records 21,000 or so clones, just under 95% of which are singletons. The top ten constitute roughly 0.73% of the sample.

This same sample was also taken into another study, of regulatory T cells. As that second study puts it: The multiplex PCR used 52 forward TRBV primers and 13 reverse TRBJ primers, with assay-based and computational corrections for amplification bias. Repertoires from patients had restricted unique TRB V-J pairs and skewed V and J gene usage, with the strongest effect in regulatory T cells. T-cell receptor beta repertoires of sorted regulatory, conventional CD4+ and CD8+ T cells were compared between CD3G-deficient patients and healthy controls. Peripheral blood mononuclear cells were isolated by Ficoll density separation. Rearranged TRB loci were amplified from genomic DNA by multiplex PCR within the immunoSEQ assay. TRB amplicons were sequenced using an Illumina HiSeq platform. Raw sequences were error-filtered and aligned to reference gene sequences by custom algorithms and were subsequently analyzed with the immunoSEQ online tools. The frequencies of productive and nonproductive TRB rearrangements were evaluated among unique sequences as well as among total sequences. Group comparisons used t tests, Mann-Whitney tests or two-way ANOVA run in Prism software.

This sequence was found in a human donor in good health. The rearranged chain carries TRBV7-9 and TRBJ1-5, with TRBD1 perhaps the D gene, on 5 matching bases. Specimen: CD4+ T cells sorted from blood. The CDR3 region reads CASSRTTNQPQHF. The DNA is TGTGCCAGCAGCCGGACAACAAATCAGCCCCAGCATTTT.